Shown below are 5 T cell receptor beta chains from a single sample sequenced in a study of PD-1 blockade in classical Hodgkin lymphoma. The time point here: cycle 4 day 1 (C4D1), after less than 7 weeks of nivolumab. Each of the patients experienced relapse following autologous stem cell transplantation, and their brentuximab vedotin exposure differed. Repertoires were generated with immunoSEQ multiplex PCR, while TCRdb's copy carries only in-frame clones and drops some. Here the sample spans roughly 100,000 clones, 89% being singletons. The specimen was peripheral blood mononuclear cells (PBMCs), collected before the fourth cycle of nivolumab. The receptors were gathered from a human donor with classical Hodgkin lymphoma.

Points on this clone: This probably arose from a read error, given a far larger clone one base away. The V and J genes are TRBV5-3 and TRBJ2-7; D unresolved. TRBV5-3 is labeled an ORF, and its function is uncertain. This CDR3 comprises 12 residues. The V gene lost 0 bases and the J gene lost 7 bases, with 8 bases spanning the gap. The CDR3 DNA sequence: TGTGCCAGAAGCTTGGATTCTGCAGAGCAGTACTTC. Its protein is CARSLDSAEQYF.

The gene calls are TRBV11-1 and TRBJ2-7, with 8 nucleotides matching TRBD2. Losses at the gene ends were 2 bases for V and 4 bases for J; bases not matched to a gene: 4. The CDR3 length is 14 residues. Germline assignment: CDR1 SGHAT and CDR2 FQDESV (reference sequence). The CDR3, as DNA: TGTGCCAGCAGCTTATTGGGACTAGAATACGAGCAGTACTTC. This sequence encodes CASSLLGLEYEQYF.

V is TRBV7-9 and J is TRBJ2-7; D is undetermined. With 0 bases removed from V and 3 bases from J, the gap between germline ends came to 12 bases. CDR1 and CDR2 (germline): SEHNR, FQNEAQ (reference sequence). The CDR3 runs 15 residues. The CDR3 loop is CASSLAMSHLYEQYF. In DNA, the CDR3 is TGTGCCAGCAGCTTAGCAATGAGTCATCTCTACGAGCAGTACTTC.

CDR3 sequence reads: CASSYLMAGEYTDTQYF. In DNA, the CDR3 is TGTGCCAGCAGCTACCTCATGGCGGGAGAATACACAGATACGCAGTATTTT. J is TRBJ2-3 and V is TRBV5-6, with 7 bases aligning to TRBD2. The CDR3 loop spans 17 amino acids. V shed 3 bases, J shed 2 bases, and the junction held 12 bases outside the gene matches. Germline V lookup: CDR1 SGHDT, CDR2 YYEEEE.

This clone was seen more than once but under ten times. The chain employs TRBV2 and TRBJ2-5; no definite D call. Deletions cut 4 bases from V and 6 bases from J, with 6 bases between. Germline V CDR1 and CDR2: SNHLY, FYNNEI. This CDR3 comprises 11 residues. CDR3 sequence reads: CASSVSQTQYF. The CDR3 DNA follows: TGTGCCAGCAGTGTCAGTCAGACCCAGTACTTC.